The sample holds many counts of the clone carrying this T cell receptor beta chain. Its matching antigen is unknown. TCRdb itself ran the reads through MiXCR, one entry per CDR3 protein. The data contain roughly 100,000 distinct CDR3 sequences, 16% of them singletons. This sample is part of a study of T cell repertoires in cytomegalovirus infection. Study-level information: Public TCR beta signatures indicated both CMV infection and matching HLA type. Study outcomes and limitations: CMV-specific TCR beta clonotypes restricted by HLA-C were the ones dominating the ex vivo response. Cumulative frequency of public TCR beta families picked out carriers of CMV plus the relevant HLA.

Per the germline V gene, CDR1 is LGHNA and CDR2 is YNFKEQ. The CDR3 is 18 residues long. V shed 0 bases and J shed 0 bases, with 17 bases lying between them. The chain links TRBV4-2 to TRBJ1-1; D is undetermined. Sequencing was done on a sample of PBMCs. The TCR sequence derives from a human donor in good health (CMV status not recorded). Some clones in this sample may be carry-over from other donors' samples. CDR3 coding DNA: TGTGCCAGCAGCCAAGACTCAAAGGGAGCAGCCATGAACACTGAAGCTTTCTTT. Residues: CASSQDSKGAAMNTEAFF.